These 22 T cell receptor beta chains were all obtained from the same sample, sequenced in a study of T-cell reconstitution after alpha-beta-depleted transplantation in children. Unique molecular identifiers tagged the TCRbeta library. MiXCR was run by TCRdb on the PCR reads, yielding one entry per CDR3 protein. The sample yields approximately 400,000 distinct CDR3 sequences, about a tenth seen once. The specimen was PBMCs from the stem cell graft donor, collected from the stem cell graft. The receptors derive from a human donor who donated a stem cell graft to a child with acute myeloid leukemia.

J is TRBJ2-7 and V is TRBV27, with D unclear. Germline CDR1 reads MNHEY; CDR2 reads SMNVEV (reference sequence). Trimming removed 4 bases at V and 1 base at J, with 20 bases between. CDR3 length: 17 amino acids. CDR3 in amino acids: CASSSWTVNVGSYEQYV. The CDR3 nucleotides read TGTGCCAGCAGTTCATGGACGGTGAATGTAGGGTCCTACGAGCAGTACGTC.

The rearrangement joins TRBV20-1 to TRBJ1-5; a weak D match, TRBD1 (6 bases). V was cut by 6 bases and J by 6 bases, with 15 bases left in between. Germline CDR1 reads DFQATT; CDR2 reads SNEGSKA (reference sequence). The CDR3 totals 13 residues. The CDR3: CSAGRGGLQPQHF. The CDR3 nucleotides are TGCAGTGCCGGGCGGGGGGGGCTTCAGCCCCAGCATTTT.

The chain links TRBV4-2 to TRBJ2-3; D is perhaps TRBD1 (5 bases). This CDR3 has 13 residues. V lost 0 bases and J 6 bases, leaving 7 bases between the germline ends. Germline V gives CDR1 LGHNA, CDR2 YNFKEQ. The CDR3 DNA reads TGTGCCAGCAGCCAAGAGGGGCTGGATACGCAGTATTTT. It translates to CASSQEGLDTQYF.

The chain couples TRBV10-3 to TRBJ1-6; D is ambiguous. CDR3 size: 15 residues. The V and J ends lost 6 bases and 8 bases respectively, with 17 bases between them. The germline V gene encodes CDR1 ENHRY and CDR2 SYGVKD. CDR3 sequence reads: CAISERREIHSPLHF. The CDR3 nucleotides are TGTGCCATCAGCGAACGTAGGGAGATACATTCACCCCTCCACTTT.

This clonotype was observed a handful of times. This rearrangement joins TRBV5-6 to TRBJ2-7, with 9 bases matching TRBD1. The CDR3 has 12 residues. Germline CDR1 is SGHDT and CDR2 is YYEEEE. The CDR3 nucleotides read TGTGCCAGCAGCCCGGGACAGGGAGCTTTGGACGTC. Translated, it gives CASSPGQGALDV.

This clonotype occurred a few times. The chain couples TRBV10-3 to TRBJ2-1; perhaps TRBD1 as D (6 bases). CDR1 is ENHRY, CDR2 SYGVKD, per germline. The CDR3 is 15 amino acids. V was shortened by 7 bases and J by 5 bases, with 18 bases between the two germline ends. CDR3 nucleotide sequence: TGTGCCATCATGATTGCACAGGGTCCCCACAATGAGCAGTTCTTC. This sequence encodes CAIMIAQGPHNEQFF.

This clonotype occurred a few times. V and J are TRBV11-3 and TRBJ2-2, with D maybe TRBD2 (5 bases). Germline CDR1 reads SGHNT; CDR2 reads YENEEA. Trimming left V 0 bases short and J 1 base short, with 12 bases between. The CDR3 consists of 17 residues. For the CDR3, the DNA is TGTGCCAGCAGCTTAGACCCTAAGAGGGAGAACACCGGGGAGCTGTTTTTT. Protein: CASSLDPKRENTGELFF. Full variable domain (outside the CDR3, taken from reference TRBV11-3 and TRBJ2-2): EAGVVQSPRYKIIEKKQPVAFWCNPISGHNTLYWYLQNLGQGPELLIRYENEEAVDDSQLPKDRFSAERLKGVDSTLKIQPAELGDSAVYLCASSLDPKRENTGELFFGEGSRLTVL.

The rearrangement uses TRBV12-3 or TRBV12-4 and TRBJ1-3; the match to TRBD1 covers 10 bases. The J segment lost 8 bases and the V segment lost 6 bases, leaving 16 bases of the junction unmatched. CDR3 size: 17 residues. The CDR3 DNA reads as TGTGCCAGCAGCCAGAACCCGACAGGGGGCACCGGGGACACCATATATTTT. Translating gives CASSQNPTGGTGDTIYF.

This clonotype was recorded at least ten times. This sequence joins TRBV9 and TRBJ1-6; D unclear. Trimming took off 1 base at V and 11 bases at J, with 13 bases between the two ends. The germline CDR1 and CDR2 sequences are SGDLS and YYNGEE. The CDR3 covers 14 residues. CDR3 amino acids: CASSVLDKGTPLHF. For the CDR3, the DNA is TGTGCCAGCAGCGTACTTGACAAAGGCACACCCCTCCACTTT.

This chain joins TRBV10-1 and TRBJ2-5, with D unresolved. V gave up 0 bases and J gave up 4 bases, with 15 bases separating them. Germline CDR1 is WNHNN and CDR2 is SYGVQD (reference sequence). The CDR3 spans 16 residues. CDR3 residues: CASSESPALGGETQYF. The DNA for the CDR3 is TGCGCCAGCAGTGAGTCGCCCGCTCTAGGTGGAGAGACCCAGTACTTC.

At least ten counts were recorded for this clonotype. As DNA, the CDR3 is TGTGCCAGTAGTAGACTAGTCTACAATGAGCAGTTCTTC. Protein product: CASSRLVYNEQFF. The chain recombines TRBV19 with TRBJ2-1, with a weak D call TRBD2 (6 bases). The germline gives CDR1 LNHDA, CDR2 SQIVND (reference sequence). V lost 4 bases, J lost 3 bases, and 7 bases lay in between. The CDR3 has 13 amino acids.

The chain employs TRBV5-6 and TRBJ2-2; D unresolved. The CDR3 length is 14 residues. CDR1 is SGHDT, CDR2 YYEEEE, per germline. V was pared by 1 base and J by 7 bases, with 11 bases between. The CDR3 loop reads CASSLLAFNGELFF. DNA for the CDR3: TGTGCCAGCAGCTTGTTGGCCTTCAACGGGGAGCTGTTTTTT.

This clonotype was counted between two and nine times. This rearrangement joins TRBV12-3 or TRBV12-4 to TRBJ2-3; the D is unclear. The ends were cut back, 6 bases at V and 1 base at J, with 5 bases in the middle. This CDR3 spans 12 amino acids. The DNA for the CDR3 is TGTGCCAGCAGGCCAGGCACAGATACGCAGTATTTT. It codes for CASRPGTDTQYF.

This clonotype was found many times. V gene TRBV7-2 combines with J gene TRBJ1-1; no definite D call. Germline V gene lookup returns CDR1 SGHTA and CDR2 FQGNSA. V lost 4 bases and J 0 bases, leaving 6 bases between the germline ends. The CDR3 totals 13 residues. CDR3: CASSSQMNTEAFF. Here the CDR3 DNA reads TGTGCCAGCAGCTCACAGATGAACACTGAAGCTTTCTTT.

The chain's CDR3 is CSVEGTSGGGGSYNEQFF. The CDR3 nucleotides read TGCAGCGTTGAAGGGACTAGCGGGGGAGGGGGCTCCTACAATGAGCAGTTCTTC. The J gene is TRBJ2-1, the V gene TRBV29-1, with TRBD2 matching 13 bases. Germline V gene sequence: CDR1 SQVTM, CDR2 ANQGSEA. V lost 1 base, J lost 0 bases, and 6 bases stayed unmatched. This CDR3 region has 18 residues.

CDR3 DNA: TGTGCCAGCAGCATGACTAGCGGGGGGCCGCGCTCCTACAATGAGCAGTTCTTC. Translating gives CASSMTSGGPRSYNEQFF. This chain links TRBV11-1 with TRBJ2-1, with TRBD2 matching over 13 bases. After removal of 5 bases from V and 0 bases from J, the junction contained 7 bases not matched to a gene. Germline values: CDR1 SGHAT, CDR2 FQDESV (reference sequence). This CDR3 comprises 18 residues.

V and J are TRBV7-9 and TRBJ1-5; D is possibly TRBD1 (5 bases). Germline V gene data show CDR1 as SEHNR and CDR2 as FQNEAQ (reference sequence). The CDR3 spans 13 residues. The ends were cut back, 6 bases at V and 1 base at J, with 7 bases in the middle. The CDR3 loop is CASSRQSNQPQHF. The CDR3 nucleotides read TGTGCCAGCAGTAGACAGAGCAATCAGCCCCAGCATTTT.

This clonotype was observed at least ten times. The J gene is TRBJ2-3, the V gene TRBV20-1; no definite D call. V gave up 1 base and J gave up 0 bases, with 8 bases separating them. The germline CDR1 and CDR2 sequences are DFQATT and SNEGSKA (reference sequence). The CDR3 is made up of 14 amino acids. CDR3 protein: CSARVTVSTDTQYF. The CDR3 DNA reads as TGCAGTGCTAGAGTTACCGTTAGCACAGATACGCAGTATTTT.

Here the CDR3 reads CASSYLVSTGELFF. CDR3 coding DNA: TGTGCCAGCAGTTACCTGGTATCTACCGGGGAGCTGTTTTTT. The V and J genes are TRBV6-5 and TRBJ2-2; D ambiguous. Germline lookup yields CDR1 MNHEY and CDR2 SVGAGI. The CDR3 sequence is 14 residues long. V lost 2 bases to trimming and J lost 5 bases, with 9 bases between them.

This clonotype was seen more than once but under ten times. The chain combines TRBV24-1 with TRBJ2-4; 10 bases align to TRBD1. Germline CDR1 and CDR2: KGHDR and SFDVKD. V was pared by 4 bases and J by 1 base, with 6 bases of the junction left unmatched. CDR3 length: 17 amino acids. The DNA of the CDR3 is TGTGCCACCAGTGACCAACGACAGGGGGCGGCCAAAAACATTCAGTACTTC. It encodes CATSDQRQGAAKNIQYF.

The sample holds a few counts of this clonotype. The chain recombines TRBV19 with TRBJ2-1, with D possibly matching TRBD1 (7 bases). Per germline, CDR1 LNHDA and CDR2 SQIVND (reference sequence). The CDR3 runs to 14 residues. V was trimmed by 3 bases and J by 7 bases, leaving 13 bases between them. The CDR3, as DNA: TGTGCCAGTAGTATGCGGGACAGCTATAATGAGCAGTTCTTC. Protein sequence: CASSMRDSYNEQFF.

Ten or more counts support this clonotype. This chain links TRBV9 with TRBJ2-2, with 7 bases fitting TRBD1. This CDR3 has 16 amino acids. The germline gives CDR1 SGDLS, CDR2 YYNGEE. V dropped 3 bases and J dropped 1; count of bases not matched to a gene: 6. CDR3 region: CASSGQGVQNTGELFF. The CDR3 DNA follows: TGTGCCAGCAGCGGGCAGGGGGTTCAGAACACCGGGGAGCTGTTTTTT.